Sequencing of this T cell receptor (beta chain) was carried out in a study of regulatory T cells in long-lasting Graves disease. At least ten counts were recorded for this clonotype. CDR3-region Arm-PCR and iRepertoire HTBI primers produced the TCR beta libraries. TCRdb re-called the multiplex PCR reads through MiXCR, storing one row per CDR3 protein. The sample yields some 450,000 distinct CDR3 sequences, about 15% seen once. The sample's time point: newly diagnosed GD, antithyroid drugs for less than 3 months. Extracted PBMC RNA gave rise to the TCR library. It was by American Thyroid Association guidelines that Graves' disease was diagnosed. V was shortened by 4 bases and J by 4 bases, with 19 bases between the two germline ends. In germline, CDR1 is SGHVS, CDR2 FQNEAQ. The CDR3 has 16 amino acids. These data also featured in a second study, about T cells in Graves' hyperthyroidism and ophthalmopathy.

Sequenced material: peripheral blood mononuclear cells (PBMCs), taken at new diagnosis, from a patient treated with antithyroid drugs. The genes are TRBV7-8 and TRBJ2-5; D is perhaps TRBD1 or TRBD2 (5 bases each). The TCR was taken from a woman aged 25 to 39 with Graves disease. CDR3: CASSSNLRGVPETQYF. CDR3 sequence (DNA): TGTGCCAGCAGCTCCAACTTGAGAGGGGTCCCAGAGACCCAGTACTTC.